The TCR delta chain under discussion was sequenced for a study of gamma-delta T cells after stem cell transplantation. TCRdb fed the RT-PCR reads into CATT to redo clone calling. The table records 13,000 to 15,000 delta-chain clones, approximately 31% of them present only once. CDR1 and CDR2 from the germline V gene are TSWWSYY and QGS. This CDR3 comprises 21 residues. The trim removed 3 bases at V and 0 bases at J, leaving 22 bases unmatched. This clonotype was obtained from a human donor. It is not recorded whose cells these are; they may come from a transplant donor. V and J are TRDV1 and TRDJ1; TRDD3 matches 7 bases. Input material: gamma-delta T cells. The CDR3 sequence is CALGDPYSTGVPGGYTDKLIF. DNA of the CDR3: TGTGCTCTTGGGGACCCCTACAGTACTGGGGTCCCCGGGGGTTACACCGATAAACTCATCTTT.